This note documents a single T cell receptor beta chain sequence. Using immunoSEQ multiplex PCR, the repertoire was profiled, and TCRdb retains in-frame clones only, with some absent. The sample lists approximately 300,000 clones, about 82% occurring once. This specimen comes from a study of blood T cell repertoires in COVID-19. Whole-study context: Acute-phase and convalescent COVID-19 samples originated in the United States, Italy and Spain. T cells, B-cell-depleted T cells, or PBMCs supplied cDNA or gDNA.

This CDR3 comprises 15 residues. From germline, CDR1 is LGHNA and CDR2 YSLEER. Deletions cut 0 bases from V and 12 bases from J, with 17 bases between. This TCR derives from a woman aged 45-60 years with acute or convalescent COVID-19. Sequenced input: peripheral blood. The chain employs TRBV4-3 and TRBJ1-4; D unclear. CDR3 amino acids: CASSQEGSRATELFF. The CDR3 bases are TGCGCCAGCAGCCAAGAAGGGAGTAGGGCGACGGAACTGTTTTTT.